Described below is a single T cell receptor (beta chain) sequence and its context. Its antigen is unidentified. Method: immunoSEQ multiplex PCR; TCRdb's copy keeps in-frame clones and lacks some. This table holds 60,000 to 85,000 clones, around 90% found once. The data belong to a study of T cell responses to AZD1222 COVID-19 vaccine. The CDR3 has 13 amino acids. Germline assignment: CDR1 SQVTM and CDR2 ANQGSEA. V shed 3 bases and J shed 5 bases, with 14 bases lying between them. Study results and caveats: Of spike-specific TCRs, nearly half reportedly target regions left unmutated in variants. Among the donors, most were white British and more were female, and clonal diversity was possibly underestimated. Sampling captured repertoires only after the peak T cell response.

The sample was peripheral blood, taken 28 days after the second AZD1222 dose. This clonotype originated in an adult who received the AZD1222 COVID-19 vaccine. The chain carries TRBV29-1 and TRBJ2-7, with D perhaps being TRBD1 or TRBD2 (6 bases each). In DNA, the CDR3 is TGCAGCGTTGATTCGGGGGCCGTCCACGAGCAGTACTTC. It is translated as CSVDSGAVHEQYF.